These T cell receptor beta chains were read from a single sample in a study of human CD4 T cells and Enterobacteriaceae. TCRdb keeps only in-frame clones here, not all; method: immunoSEQ multiplex PCR. The table includes fewer than 35,000 clones, about 82% detected once. Sequencing used memory CD4+ T cells from blood. All receptors derive from a human donor in good health. The CDR3 runs from the conserved cysteine through the conserved F or W. Each record gives: V gene, J gene, CDR3 protein.

TRBV5-8	TRBJ1-5	CASSKTGSNQPQHF
TRBV6-6	TRBJ2-7	CASRDRTGGTYEQYF
TRBV5-4	TRBJ1-1	CASSQGQEGTEAFF
TRBV9	TRBJ1-2	CASSVAPGPYGYTF
TRBV30	TRBJ1-2	CAWTRDRVGYTF
TRBV10-3	TRBJ2-5	CATGGQETQYF
TRBV7-2	TRBJ1-4	CASSPTGHNEKLFF
TRBV6-5	TRBJ2-7	CASSSSGVWGEQYF
TRBV9	TRBJ2-3	CASSVLSSGGTVEQYF
TRBV18	TRBJ2-7	CASSSNQYEQYF
TRBV10-2	TRBJ2-1	CASSESGDSYNEQFF
TRBV28	TRBJ1-6	CASIRSSGNNSPLHF
TRBV28	TRBJ2-7	CASSSLDRRREQYF
TRBV4-1	TRBJ2-7	CASSLRTAYEQYF
TRBV19	TRBJ2-2	CASRPGPTNTGELFF
TRBV7-9	TRBJ2-5	CASFIPHTGRGPQETQYF
TRBV6-1	TRBJ1-5	CASRPDRGNEQPQHF
TRBV6-6	TRBJ1-2	CASSRKQGSGYTF
TRBV20-1	TRBJ1-2	CSAKVDYGCTF
TRBV5-3	TRBJ2-7	CARSLMGSAGGSNYEQYF
TRBV2	TRBJ1-5	CASGVSNQPQHF
TRBV5-1	TRBJ2-1	CASSRTSGRAAYNEQFF
TRBV2	TRBJ1-1	CASSEAYGTEAFF
TRBV29-1	TRBJ2-3	CSVLRRAAPDTQYF
TRBV28	TRBJ1-1	CASSSRTGLNTEAFF
TRBV7-9	TRBJ1-5	CASSPGTGSNQPQHF
TRBV6-1	TRBJ2-7	CASRLAGASYEQYF
TRBV28	TRBJ1-5	CASSSAGTEPSAQHF
TRBV18	TRBJ2-7	CASSPAQGSYEQYF
TRBV13	TRBJ1-5	CASSFKGQPQHF
TRBV7-2	TRBJ2-5	CASSLAPGGGRETQYF
TRBV21-1	TRBJ1-3	CASRQPGTASSGNTIYF
TRBV4-1	TRBJ2-7	CASSQDERGSGYEQYF
TRBV27	TRBJ1-1	CASSLRQPPNTEAFF
TRBV7-2	TRBJ2-1	CASSLQYEQFF
TRBV5-1	TRBJ2-1	CASSLTAPRDQQFF
TRBV25-1	TRBJ1-2	CASSFEWKGRDSYGYTF
TRBV5-1	TRBJ1-2	CASSPGGTVSYGYTF
TRBV15	TRBJ2-5	CALAGGHGETQYF
TRBV30	TRBJ1-5	CAWDSGYNQPQHF
TRBV9	TRBJ1-3	CASSVVGQGSTIYF
TRBV5-1	TRBJ2-7	CASTPEGGRGYEQYF
TRBV19	TRBJ2-3	CASSSPFTSGATDTQYF
TRBV10-3	TRBJ2-1	CAIGERLAANYNEQFF
TRBV6-1	TRBJ1-3	CASSESDRSFSGNTIYF
TRBV6-1	TRBJ2-2	CASTRGENTGELFF
TRBV27	TRBJ2-6	CASSLEAGLNVLTF
TRBV4-1	TRBJ2-6	CASSQSQGAGANVLTF
TRBV27	TRBJ2-1	CASTLARTSDNEQFF
TRBV5-1	TRBJ2-4	CASSSTGTKNIQYF
TRBV5-1	TRBJ2-2	CATQGWASTGELFF
TRBV7-9	TRBJ1-1	CASALGGMNTEAFF
TRBV18	TRBJ2-1	CASSPPMPTLAGGEQFF
TRBV7-2	TRBJ1-4	CASSLESGRGKKLFF
TRBV7-2	TRBJ2-7	CASSLLGGKAGGSYEQYF
TRBV7-9	TRBJ2-7	CASSYGQGAQNEQYF
TRBV11-3	TRBJ2-2	CASSSPWQGINTGELFF
TRBV28	TRBJ2-4	CASSWRGTGHIQYF
TRBV6-1	TRBJ1-2	CASSGRSFGYTF
TRBV13	TRBJ2-2	CASSSGDRFAGELFF